The sequence of this TCR beta chain was determined in a study of graft-versus-host responses after intestinal transplantation. Across the study: The transplants performed in recipients were multivisceral, liver-intestinal, or isolated intestinal. Following induction with anti-thymocyte globulin, all recipients were given tacrolimus and steroids for about three years. General study results and limits: Association was observed between peak circulating GvH clone levels and early post-transplant HvG declines. GvH clones detected in recipient marrow included some appearing first in ileum or blood.

A word on this clone: Its antigen remains unidentified.

The CDR3 is made up of 15 amino acids. Germline assignment: CDR1 SSHAT and CDR2 FNYEAQ (reference sequence). V was shortened by 5 bases and J by 2 bases, with 15 bases between the two germline ends. This table comes from immunoSEQ multiplex PCR, and its TCRdb copy is limited to in-frame clones, with some not included. The sample records approximately 120,000 clones, more than 80% being singletons. The material sequenced was unstimulated CD4+ T cells sorted from spleen or lymph node cells, taken before intestinal transplant. The sequence was obtained from a human donor who received an intestinal transplant. The rearrangement links TRBV7-7 to TRBJ2-5, with D possibly being TRBD2 (6 bases). DNA of the CDR3: TGTGCCAGCAGCCCGGTGGGGGGTTCTCAAGAGACCCAGTACTTC. Translated, it gives CASSPVGGSQETQYF.